A selection of T cell receptor beta chains follows, all from one sample in a study of T cell repertoires in cytomegalovirus infection. TCRdb called the reads again in MiXCR, with one record for every CDR3 protein. This sample carries tens of thousands of distinct CDR3 sequences, 3% to 4.5% of them seen once, and the ten largest clones take under 25%. Sequencing input: PBMCs. Source of these receptors: a human donor in good health (CMV status not recorded). Some clones in this sample may be carry-over from other donors' samples. Each CDR3 is given with its conserved first and last residue. A D gene is named only where the DNA matches it firmly. The size of a clone is reported for some rows only, either as once, few or many, or as a class for expanded clones.

NA	TRBV28	TRBJ1-5	many	CASQTGHQPQHF	TGTGCCAGCCAGACAGGTCATCAGCCCCAGCATTTT
TRBD2	TRBV11-2	TRBJ2-3	many	CASSTRSGSGTDTQYF	TGTGCCAGCAGCACCCGTAGCGGGAGCGGCACAGATACGCAGTATTTT
TRBD1	TRBV7-2	TRBJ2-7	many	CASSAGTGGYEQYF	TGTGCCAGCAGCGCCGGGACAGGGGGCTACGAGCAGTACTTC
TRBD1	TRBV2	TRBJ1-1	many	CASSWDREAFF	TGTGCCAGCAGTTGGGACAGGGAAGCTTTCTTT
NA	TRBV5-4	TRBJ2-5	many	CASSLSPGGGETQYF	TGTGCCAGCAGCTTGTCCCCAGGGGGAGGTGAGACCCAGTACTTC
TRBD2	TRBV7-8	TRBJ2-1	many	CASSISGGAEPEFF	TGTGCCAGCAGCATTAGCGGGGGGGCCGAGCCAGAGTTCTTC
TRBD2	TRBV7-2	TRBJ2-1	many	CASSWESGGDNEQFF	TGTGCCAGCAGCTGGGAGAGCGGGGGGGACAATGAGCAGTTCTTC
TRBD1	TRBV7-8	TRBJ2-2	NA	CASSLSRTGRTGELFF	TGTGCCAGCAGCTTAAGTAGGACAGGGCGCACCGGGGAGCTGTTTTTT
NA	TRBV20-1	TRBJ2-7	many	CSAWDTTYEQYF	TGCAGTGCCTGGGACACCACCTACGAGCAGTACTTC
NA	TRBV7-2	TRBJ2-7	many	CASSREAGTFYEQYF	TGTGCCAGCAGCAGGGAAGCCGGGACTTTCTACGAGCAGTACTTC
NA	TRBV7-2	TRBJ2-1	many	CASSRDATYNEQFF	TGTGCCAGCAGCCGGGACGCGACCTACAATGAGCAGTTCTTC
NA	TRBV28	TRBJ2-7	many	CASTPFGVGSRYEQYF	TGTGCCAGCACCCCGTTTGGGGTGGGCAGTCGATACGAGCAGTACTTC
NA	TRBV5-1	TRBJ2-2	many	CASSLDRLPGELFF	TGCGCCAGCAGCTTGGATAGACTTCCCGGGGAGCTGTTTTTT
TRBD1	TRBV7-8	TRBJ1-2	many	CASSTSSGTETYGYTF	TGTGCCAGCAGCACCTCTTCCGGGACAGAAACGTATGGCTACACCTTC
NA	TRBV7-2	TRBJ2-7	many	CASSLESTNRYEQYF	TGTGCCAGCAGCTTAGAATCTACAAACCGCTACGAGCAGTACTTC
NA	TRBV7-8	TRBJ2-5	many	CASSTGRGSQETQYF	TGTGCCAGCAGCACCGGCCGGGGGAGCCAAGAGACCCAGTACTTC
TRBD1	TRBV6-1	TRBJ1-5	many	CASSLRDRRLHF	TGTGCCAGCAGTCTACGGGACAGGCGGCTTCATTTT
NA	TRBV7-8	TRBJ2-2	many	CASSLESITGELFF	TGTGCCAGCAGCTTAGAATCGATAACCGGGGAGCTGTTTTTT
NA	TRBV7-6	TRBJ1-1	many	CASSLGLPNTEAFF	TGTGCCAGCAGCTTGGGCCTACCGAACACTGAAGCTTTCTTT
NA	TRBV7-9	TRBJ1-1	many	CASSPGSGTEAFF	TGTGCCAGCAGCCCGGGGAGCGGCACTGAAGCTTTCTTT
NA	TRBV7-2	TRBJ2-5	NA	CASSLEGSLSKTQYF	TGTGCCAGCAGCTTAGAAGGGAGCCTTAGTAAGACCCAGTACTTC
TRBD2	TRBV7-2	TRBJ2-5	many	CASSPMWGGETQYF	TGTGCCAGCAGCCCTATGTGGGGGGGGGAGACCCAGTACTTC
TRBD1	TRBV6-1	TRBJ2-3	many	CASSHHRGLTDTQYF	TGTGCCAGCAGTCACCACAGGGGGCTGACAGATACGCAGTATTTT
NA	TRBV12-3/TRBV12-4	TRBJ2-7	many	CASQLGGGYEQYF	TGTGCCAGCCAATTGGGGGGAGGCTACGAGCAGTACTTC
TRBD2	TRBV14	TRBJ2-3	many	CASSQLRETDTQYF	TGTGCCAGCAGCCAATTGCGGGAGACAGATACGCAGTATTTT
TRBD2	TRBV5-4	TRBJ2-3	many	CASSLDPAGADTQYF	TGTGCCAGCAGCTTGGATCCAGCGGGGGCAGATACGCAGTATTTT
TRBD2	TRBV11-2	TRBJ2-5	many	CASSPRAGERETQYF	TGTGCCAGCAGCCCCAGAGCGGGAGAGAGAGAGACCCAGTACTTC
NA	TRBV7-6	TRBJ1-2	many	CASTTQGRRNYGYTF	TGTGCCAGCACCACCCAGGGGAGGAGGAACTATGGCTACACCTTC
NA	TRBV7-2	TRBJ2-7	many	CASSLGDSLGQYF	TGTGCCAGCAGCTTAGGAGACAGCTTGGGGCAGTACTTC
NA	TRBV7-2	TRBJ1-2	NA	CASSPGRHGYTF	TGTGCCAGCAGCCCTGGAAGGCATGGCTACACCTTC
NA	TRBV12-3/TRBV12-4	TRBJ2-1	many	CASSLWTSSNEQFF	TGTGCCAGCAGTTTATGGACCTCGAGCAATGAGCAGTTCTTC
NA	TRBV6-2/TRBV6-3	TRBJ2-7	many	CASPWLHGASSYEQYF	TGTGCCAGCCCTTGGCTTCACGGCGCTAGCTCCTACGAGCAGTACTTC
TRBD2	TRBV5-6	TRBJ2-7	many	CASSVIGGTWGEQYF	TGTGCCAGCAGCGTGATCGGGGGGACCTGGGGCGAGCAGTACTTC
NA	TRBV5-4	TRBJ2-1	many	CASSLPGYNEQFF	TGTGCCAGCAGCTTGCCGGGGTACAATGAGCAGTTCTTC
NA	TRBV27	TRBJ2-3	NA	CASSLMGSGNTQYF	TGTGCCAGCAGTTTAATGGGTAGCGGAAATACGCAGTATTTT
NA	TRBV7-2	TRBJ2-5	many	CASSLAGSGQETQYF	TGTGCCAGCAGCTTAGCCGGTAGCGGCCAAGAGACCCAGTACTTC
TRBD2	TRBV19	TRBJ2-1	many	CASSIGGTSSDEQFF	TGTGCCAGTAGTATAGGTGGGACTAGCTCGGATGAGCAGTTCTTC
NA	TRBV7-8	TRBJ2-7	many	CASTQGGSSYEQYF	TGTGCCAGCACTCAAGGGGGTAGCTCCTACGAGCAGTACTTC
NA	TRBV7-2	TRBJ1-4	many	CASSLATTNEKLFF	TGTGCCAGCAGCTTAGCTACAACTAATGAAAAACTGTTTTTT
NA	TRBV7-2	TRBJ1-1	many	CASSLGKGRTEAFF	TGTGCCAGCAGCTTAGGGAAGGGGAGGACTGAAGCTTTCTTT
NA	TRBV11-2	TRBJ2-5	many	CATRGARETQYF	TGTGCCACCAGGGGCGCAAGAGAGACCCAGTACTTC
TRBD1	TRBV14	TRBJ2-7	many	CASSQRPSRQGNREQYF	TGTGCCAGCAGCCAAAGACCCTCTCGACAGGGGAATCGCGAGCAGTACTTC
NA	TRBV7-6	TRBJ1-1	many	CASSARLGGAAFF	TGTGCCAGCAGCGCCCGGTTGGGGGGTGCAGCTTTCTTT
TRBD2	TRBV9	TRBJ2-1	many	CASSVGPSGGAYEQFF	TGTGCCAGCAGCGTAGGGCCAAGCGGGGGGGCGTATGAGCAGTTCTTC
NA	TRBV7-9	TRBJ2-1	many	CASSLDGDYNEQFF	TGTGCCAGCAGCTTAGACGGGGATTACAATGAGCAGTTCTTC
NA	TRBV6-6	TRBJ2-7	many	CASSYRSTVYEQYF	TGTGCCAGCAGTTACCGATCGACGGTCTACGAGCAGTACTTC
TRBD2	TRBV7-3	TRBJ2-2	many	CASSLGTSGIGGELFF	TGTGCCAGCAGCTTAGGAACTAGCGGGATTGGCGGGGAGCTGTTTTTT
NA	TRBV7-8	TRBJ2-7	NA	CASSPYRVIFGYEQYF	TGTGCCAGCAGCCCCTACAGGGTCATCTTCGGTTACGAGCAGTACTTC
TRBD2	TRBV7-2	TRBJ2-3	many	CASSPRTSVTDTQYF	TGTGCCAGCAGCCCGCGGACTAGCGTCACAGATACGCAGTATTTT
NA	TRBV7-2	TRBJ1-2	many	CASSLAGQGNYGYTF	TGTGCCAGCAGCTTGGCGGGGCAGGGGAACTATGGCTACACCTTC
NA	TRBV7-2	TRBJ2-2	many	CASRGGVITRELFF	TGTGCCAGCAGAGGTGGCGTGATCACCCGGGAGCTGTTTTTT
TRBD2	TRBV6-5	TRBJ2-5	many	CASRKLAGVQETQYF	TGTGCCAGCAGGAAACTAGCGGGGGTCCAAGAGACCCAGTACTTC
NA	TRBV7-2	TRBJ1-3	many	CASSPYWGLSGNTIYF	TGTGCCAGCAGCCCTTACTGGGGGCTCTCTGGAAACACCATATATTTT
TRBD2	TRBV7-8	TRBJ2-2	many	CASSLTSGALITGELFF	TGTGCCAGCAGCTTGACTAGCGGGGCCCTGATCACCGGGGAGCTGTTTTTT